The clone carrying this T cell receptor (beta chain) occurred once. Its cognate antigen is unknown. Germline V gene sequence: CDR1 MNHNS, CDR2 SASEGT. V dropped 2 bases and J dropped 4; count of bases not matched to a gene: 11. This CDR3 region has 16 residues. The data were obtained in a study of T cells in localized non-small cell lung cancer. Findings and caveats of the study: Longer survival (overall) was linked to higher T cell density in blood. Appearance in adjacent lung was seen for a median around 61 of the top 100 tumor clones. Analysis by sequencing included only one tumor region, so heterogeneity remains possible.

Clones were read by immunoSEQ multiplex PCR, and TCRdb kept only the in-frame ones, dropping some. The data show about 20,000 clones, about 88% seen once. This chain uses TRBV6-1 with TRBJ2-7; 7 bases map to TRBD2. This clonotype was obtained from a man aged 40 to 70 with stage II squamous cell lung carcinoma. The sample here was PBMCs, taken before any cancer treatment. This chain's CDR3 is CASSELRPRGEYEQYF. The CDR3 DNA reads as TGTGCCAGCAGTGAATTAAGGCCACGGGGGGAATACGAGCAGTACTTC.